This T cell receptor beta chain was sequenced during a study of blood T cells in healthy people across ages. The second PCR ran roughly 6 to 11 cycles with a sample-barcoded 5' primer and J-beta primers. TCRdb reanalysed the 5' RACE reads using MiXCR and keeps one entry per CDR3 protein. The table lists roughly 800,000 distinct CDR3 sequences, around 25% of them singletons, with approximately 3.7% in the top ten. These data also formed part of another study, on T cells of mothers and their children.

This TCR was sampled from a boy aged 5 to 17 in good health. Sequencing was carried out using blood.

The CDR3, as DNA: TGTGCCAGCAGTTCGGCCGGGTTCTATGGCTACACCTTC. This codes for CASSSAGFYGYTF. The V gene is TRBV12-3 or TRBV12-4, the J gene TRBJ1-2; D is unresolved. V was trimmed by 4 bases and J by 4 bases, leaving 10 bases between them. The CDR3 is 13 amino acids.